The subject of this entry is one T cell receptor beta chain. The data belong to a study of blood T cell repertoires in COVID-19. About the study: Spain, Italy and the United States supplied samples that represented acute and convalescent COVID-19. Sources were T cells, B-cell-depleted T cells, or PBMCs; the material itself was cDNA or gDNA.

In the authors' workflow: Reference gene primer amplification gave estimated nucleated cell counts. The data were produced by immunoSEQ multiplex PCR, yet TCRdb's version contains in-frame clones alone and is incomplete. Clonal size and the V and J genes are those of that table, whereas D and trimming came from the DNA. The data show some 250,000 clones, with 85% to 90% seen just once and about 12% held by the top ten. CDR1 SGHDT and CDR2 YYEEEE come from the germline V gene. The CDR3 length is 13 residues. The trim removed 7 bases at V and 3 bases at J, leaving 6 bases unmatched. This TCR derives from a woman in her 30s with COVID-19, enrolled during active disease. Source material: peripheral blood. The rearrangement uses TRBV5-6 and TRBJ2-7; 8 bases are shared with TRBD1. Here the CDR3 DNA reads TGTGCCAGCCGCGGGACAGGTTACTACGAGCAGTACTTC. This encodes CASRGTGYYEQYF.